These 2 T cell receptor beta chains came from one sample sequenced in a study of shared clonotypes between healthy human individuals. As defined, naive CD8 cells were CD45RO-negative and positively selected for CCR7, with terminally differentiated effector memory CD45RA+ cells excluded. Sequenced by immunoSEQ multiplex PCR; TCRdb stores in-frame clones only, minus some. The sample yields roughly 2,000,000 clones, just over 90% seen once. Sequenced sample: naive CD8+ T cells from PBMCs. The receptors stem from a man between 18 and 35 years old in good health. Some clones in this sample may be carry-over from other donors' samples.

The chain is built from TRBV27 and TRBJ2-3; D remains unclear. The CDR3 runs to 13 residues. Germline CDR1 reads MNHEY; CDR2 reads SMNVEV (reference sequence). Trimming removed 2 bases from V and 7 bases from J, with 10 bases in between. For the CDR3, the DNA is TGTGCCAGCAGTTTAAGTCAGTCCCATACGCAGTATTTT. Its translation: CASSLSQSHTQYF.

V is TRBV9 and J is TRBJ2-1; D is possibly TRBD2 (7 bases). Germline CDR1 reads SGDLS; CDR2 reads YYNGEE. V was cut by 1 base and J by 5 bases, with 19 bases left in between. The CDR3 is made up of 17 amino acids. The CDR3 DNA follows: TGTGCCAGCAGCGTACTAATAACAGGGAGGGAGGACAATGAGCAGTTCTTC. Translation: CASSVLITGREDNEQFF.